Included here is one TCR beta chain sequence, with context. The antigen is not known. The protocol was immunoSEQ multiplex PCR, while the TCRdb copy is restricted to in-frame clones and leaves out a portion. This table has 90,000 to 95,000 clones, around 87% appearing once. The record originates from a study of OX40 agonist ivuxolimab in advanced cancers. The overall study: It was ivuxolimab, an agonistic anti-OX40 (CD134) antibody, that patients were treated with. A male proportion of 82.7% was recorded, with mean age roughly 62 years and range about 20 to 79.

Germline V lookup: CDR1 SEHNR, CDR2 FQNEAQ (reference sequence). The CDR3 sequence is 14 residues long. V lost 4 bases, J lost 3 bases, and 12 bases lay in between. Overall study findings and caveats: More expanded clones were seen, on average, in CD8+ T cells than in CD4+. Certain nonresponding patients likewise had low normalized T-cell clonal expansion.

The source of this sequence is an adult with an advanced solid tumor such as melanoma, head and neck, liver or kidney cancer. Material: CD4+ or CD8+ T cells sorted from blood, obtained in a trial of the OX40 agonist ivuxolimab. This chain connects TRBV7-9 to TRBJ1-1; no clear D gene. The CDR3 sequence is CASSSIGRDTEAFF. The CDR3, as DNA: TGTGCCAGCAGCTCGATCGGACGGGACACTGAAGCTTTCTTT.